The 28 T cell receptor beta chains given below trace back to one sample, sequenced in a study of beta chain features in type 1 diabetes. Since all of the isolated RNA was reverse transcribed, expressed TCRB transcripts were what got sequenced. Here immunoSEQ multiplex PCR was the method, and the copy in TCRdb shows in-frame clones only, minus some. The table has over 350,000 clones, about 16% seen once. Sequenced material: naive CD4+ T cells from blood. These receptors were taken from a woman younger than 35 in good health.

This clone was found a few times. This chain links TRBV7-2 with TRBJ2-7; TRBD2 agrees at 7 bases. V dropped 5 bases and J dropped 7; count of bases not matched to a gene: 17. Per germline, CDR1 SGHTA and CDR2 FQGNSA. The CDR3 consists of 16 residues. CDR3 residues: CASSPRLASGLREQYF. The CDR3 DNA sequence: TGTGCCAGCAGCCCTCGACTAGCCTCCGGTCTGAGGGAGCAGTACTTC.

The CDR3 DNA reads as TGTGCCAGCAGTGCCCTAGCGGGAGGGATTGAGCAGTTCTTC. It is translated as CASSALAGGIEQFF. The chain is built from TRBV25-1 and TRBJ2-1, with 12 bases fitting TRBD2. CDR1 MGHDK and CDR2 SYGVNS come from the germline V gene. The CDR3 extends over 14 amino acids. Germline trimming cut 4 bases from V and 9 bases from J; bases unmatched to any gene: 4. The full variable domain, its missing parts supplied by reference TRBV25-1 and TRBJ2-1, is EADIYQTPRYLVIGTGKKITLECSQTMGHDKMYWYQQDPGMELHLIHYSYGVNSTEKGDLSSESTVSRIRTEHFPLTLESARPSHTSQYLCASSALAGGIEQFFGPGTRLTVL.

J is TRBJ1-4 and V is TRBV30, with D possibly matching TRBD1 (6 bases). Per the germline V gene, CDR1 is GTSNPN and CDR2 is SVGIG (reference sequence). The CDR3 contains 14 residues. V was trimmed by 0 bases and J by 9 bases, leaving 14 bases between them. The CDR3 loop is CAWSVRTGLQKLFF. In DNA, the CDR3 is TGTGCCTGGAGTGTACGCACAGGGCTGCAAAAACTGTTTTTT. Based on the CDR3 plus reference TRBV30 and TRBJ1-4, the full variable domain is SQTIHQWPATLVQPVGSPLSLECTVEGTSNPNLYWYRQAAGRGLQLLFYSVGIGQISSEVPQNLSASRPQDRQFILSSKKLLLSDSGFYLCAWSVRTGLQKLFFGSGTQLSVL.

V usage is TRBV9 and J usage is TRBJ2-5; maybe TRBD2 (5 bases). The ends were cut back, 0 bases at V and 2 bases at J, with 14 bases in the middle. CDR1 and CDR2 from the germline V gene are SGDLS and YYNGEE. The CDR3 has 16 amino acids. CDR3: CASSVVRRRTQETQYF. DNA of the CDR3: TGTGCCAGCAGCGTAGTGCGTCGGAGGACTCAAGAGACCCAGTACTTC.

This rearrangement joins TRBV7-3 to TRBJ2-2; D not resolved. V was trimmed by 6 bases and J by 0 bases, leaving 8 bases between them. Germline lookup yields CDR1 SGHTA and CDR2 FQGTGA. The CDR3 runs to 14 residues. CDR3 sequence reads: CASRYTPNTGELFF. The CDR3 DNA is TGTGCCAGCAGATATACACCGAACACCGGGGAGCTGTTTTTT. The full variable domain, rest sourced from reference TRBV7-3 and TRBJ2-2, is GAGVSQTPSNKVTEKGKYVELRCDPISGHTALYWYRQSLGQGPEFLIYFQGTGAADDSGLPNDRFFAVRPEGSVSTLKIQRTERGDSAVYLCASRYTPNTGELFFGEGSRLTVL.

The chain couples TRBV18 to TRBJ2-1; 7 nucleotides agree with TRBD2. V trimming: 4 bases; J trimming: 8 bases; junction bases outside the gene matches: 8. CDR1 and CDR2 from the germline V gene are KGHSH and LQKENI. The CDR3 has 14 residues. The CDR3 nucleotides read TGTGCCAGCTCACTCAAGACTAGCCGCGATGAGCAGTTCTTC. It translates to CASSLKTSRDEQFF.

V gene TRBV18 combines with J gene TRBJ1-2, with D possibly being TRBD1 (6 bases). The CDR3 consists of 14 residues. V was shortened by 6 bases and J by 7 bases, with 18 bases between the two germline ends. CDR1 and CDR2 from the germline V gene are KGHSH and LQKENI. The CDR3 loop is CASSHDRRGLGYTF. DNA of the CDR3: TGTGCCAGCTCCCACGACAGGCGGGGGCTTGGCTACACCTTC.

This clone appeared a few times. V is TRBV9 and J is TRBJ2-7; 9 bases line up with TRBD1. CDR3 length: 15 amino acids. Trimming at V came to 2 bases and at J to 7 bases, leaving 10 bases not matched to a gene. The germline CDR1 and CDR2 sequences are SGDLS and YYNGEE. CDR3 nucleotides: TGTGCCAGCAGCGTGGGACAGGGTCAAGCGGGAGAGCAGTACTTC. It yields the protein CASSVGQGQAGEQYF.

This clone was counted a few times. The chain links TRBV7-9 to TRBJ2-7, with D tentatively TRBD1 (5 bases). Germline V gives CDR1 SEHNR, CDR2 FQNEAQ (reference sequence). V lost 6 bases and J 5 bases, leaving 20 bases between the germline ends. This CDR3 has 15 amino acids. As DNA, the CDR3 is TGTGCCAGCAGATCAAACCCCGGACAAGGCGACGAGCAGTACTTC. This gives the protein CASRSNPGQGDEQYF.

This clone was counted only a few times. The chain carries TRBV29-1 and TRBJ1-2, with TRBD1 as a possible D gene (5 bases). Deletions cut 7 bases from V and 6 bases from J, with 18 bases between. In germline, CDR1 is SQVTM, CDR2 ANQGSEA. The CDR3 loop spans 13 amino acids. CDR3 amino acids: CSADGQGVDGYTF. The CDR3 region has the DNA TGCAGCGCCGACGGGCAGGGCGTAGATGGCTACACCTTC.

This clone was counted between two and nine times. The chain is built from TRBV28 and TRBJ2-5; 12 bases fit TRBD1. The J segment lost 6 bases and the V segment lost 5 bases, leaving 10 bases of the junction unmatched. Germline assignment: CDR1 MDHEN and CDR2 SYDVKM. The CDR3 is 16 residues long. In DNA, the CDR3 is TGTGCCAGCAGTCCCCCGGGACAGGGGGCGAGGAAGACCCAGTACTTC. This codes for CASSPPGQGARKTQYF.

The chain carries TRBV7-2 and TRBJ2-1; 14 bases align to TRBD2. Germline CDR1 and CDR2: SGHTA and FQGNSA. With 1 base clipped from V and 1 base from J, the junction kept 6 bases outside the gene matches. The CDR3 totals 19 residues. CDR3 sequence: CASSLGGTSGSRSYNEQFF. The DNA of the CDR3 is TGTGCCAGCAGCTTAGGAGGGACTAGCGGGAGTAGGTCCTACAATGAGCAGTTCTTC.

This clone was observed a handful of times. V usage is TRBV30 and J usage is TRBJ1-5; the D gene is possibly TRBD1 (5 bases). The V and J ends lost 3 bases and 2 bases respectively, with 17 bases between them. CDR3 size: 16 residues. The germline CDR1 and CDR2 sequences are GTSNPN and SVGIG (reference sequence). This chain's CDR3 is CAWSVSGSGRNQPQHF. CDR3 nucleotides: TGTGCCTGGAGCGTCTCAGGGTCCGGGCGCAATCAGCCCCAGCATTTT.

The chain is built from TRBV7-2 and TRBJ2-5; 9 bases are a match to TRBD1. The CDR3 has 16 amino acids. Germline V gene lookup returns CDR1 SGHTA and CDR2 FQGNSA. V lost 5 bases to trimming and J lost 4 bases; unmatched junction nucleotides: 11. CDR3 residues: CASSPSGTGRPETQYF. The CDR3 nucleotides are TGTGCCAGCAGCCCGTCCGGGACAGGGCGACCAGAGACCCAGTACTTC.

The chain couples TRBV5-6 to TRBJ1-5; 9 bases align to TRBD1. The germline V gene encodes CDR1 SGHDT and CDR2 YYEEEE. V lost 2 bases, J lost 5 bases, and 8 bases stayed unmatched. The CDR3 spans 16 residues. CDR3 sequence: CASSFWDRAGDQPQHF. CDR3 coding DNA: TGTGCCAGCAGCTTTTGGGACAGGGCGGGCGATCAGCCCCAGCATTTT.

The rearrangement uses TRBV5-4 and TRBJ2-4; a possible D gene is TRBD1 (5 bases). Trimming cost V 5 bases and J 1 base, with 13 bases left between them. The CDR3 sequence is 15 residues long. CDR1 and CDR2 from the germline V gene are SGHNT and YYREEE (reference sequence). The CDR3: CASSLQAPAKNIQYF. CDR3 sequence (DNA): TGTGCCAGCAGTTTACAGGCTCCTGCCAAAAACATTCAGTACTTC.

This clone was found a few times. This sequence joins TRBV28 and TRBJ2-7, with D uncertain. The germline V and J ends were trimmed by 6 bases and 11 bases, with 17 bases remaining between them. CDR1 is MDHEN and CDR2 is SYDVKM in the germline V gene. The CDR3 spans 12 residues. The CDR3 coding sequence is TGTGCCAGCAGCCACGAGTCTAGTTGGGAGTACTTC. It codes for CASSHESSWEYF. Supplemented by reference TRBV28 and TRBJ2-7, the full variable domain reads DVKVTQSSRYLVKRTGEKVFLECVQDMDHENMFWYRQDPGLGLRLIYFSYDVKMKEKGDIPEGYSVSREKKERFSLILESASTNQTSMYLCASSHESSWEYFGPGTRLTVT.

This chain links TRBV5-6 with TRBJ1-1; D may be TRBD1 (6 bases). This CDR3 has 14 residues. Germline loops: CDR1 SGHDT, CDR2 YYEEEE. V was shortened by 0 bases and J by 5 bases, with 11 bases between the two germline ends. The CDR3 is CASSLGQGTTEAFF. In DNA, the CDR3 is TGTGCCAGCAGCTTGGGGCAGGGGACAACTGAAGCTTTCTTT.

The table lists this clone with a few counts. This chain joins TRBV9 and TRBJ1-5, with D unclear. The CDR3 is 15 amino acids. The germline CDR1 and CDR2 sequences are SGDLS and YYNGEE. V was cut by 4 bases and J by 7 bases, with 18 bases left in between. The CDR3 spells CASSPAGSREQPQHF. DNA of the CDR3: TGTGCCAGCAGCCCGGCCGGAAGCCGGGAGCAGCCCCAGCATTTT.

This clone showed up just a few times. The chain uses TRBV29-1 and TRBJ2-4; 9 nucleotides line up with TRBD1. Germline trimming cut 6 bases from V and 0 bases from J; bases unmatched to any gene: 12. Germline CDR1 and CDR2: SQVTM and ANQGSEA. CDR3 length: 17 residues. For the CDR3, the DNA is TGCAGCGTAAGGGACAGGGTCGTAAGTCTAGCCAAAAACATTCAGTACTTC. Translating gives CSVRDRVVSLAKNIQYF.

The V gene is TRBV30, the J gene TRBJ2-2, with 9 bases matching TRBD2. V lost 0 bases, J lost 3 bases, and 5 bases stayed unmatched. The CDR3 consists of 16 residues. The germline gives CDR1 GTSNPN, CDR2 SVGIG (reference sequence). CDR3 coding DNA: TGTGCCTGGAGTGTCGGATTAGCGGGAGACACCGGGGAGCTGTTTTTT. Translation gives CAWSVGLAGDTGELFF.

This clone appeared a few times. This chain joins TRBV7-3 and TRBJ1-1; D is unclear. Trimming cost V 5 bases and J 0 bases, with 16 bases left between them. Germline V gene lookup returns CDR1 SGHTA and CDR2 FQGTGA. The CDR3 has 16 residues. This CDR3 is CASSPDGGLLNTEAFF. DNA of the CDR3: TGTGCCAGCAGCCCGGATGGCGGCCTGTTGAACACTGAAGCTTTCTTT. The full variable domain, rest sourced from reference TRBV7-3 and TRBJ1-1, is GAGVSQTPSNKVTEKGKYVELRCDPISGHTALYWYRQSLGQGPEFLIYFQGTGAADDSGLPNDRFFAVRPEGSVSTLKIQRTERGDSAVYLCASSPDGGLLNTEAFFGQGTRLTVV.

A few counts support this clone. The chain combines TRBV19 with TRBJ2-1; 9 positions match TRBD2. Germline values: CDR1 LNHDA, CDR2 SQIVND (reference sequence). V lost 7 bases, J lost 0 bases, and 7 bases stayed unmatched. CDR3 length: 16 amino acids. CDR3 bases: TGTGCCAGTACCGGGTCACTAGCGGGCTCCTACAATGAGCAGTTCTTC. Its protein product is CASTGSLAGSYNEQFF.

The chain joins TRBV30 to TRBJ2-1; D gene uncertain. Germline CDR1 and CDR2: GTSNPN and SVGIG (reference sequence). Trimming left V 5 bases short and J 4 bases short, with 9 bases between. The CDR3 runs 12 residues. Here the CDR3 reads CAWGANYNEQFF. CDR3 DNA: TGTGCCTGGGGAGCCAATTACAATGAGCAGTTCTTC.

The chain recombines TRBV5-1 with TRBJ2-3; no definite D call. The ends were cut back, 5 bases at V and 0 bases at J, with 10 bases in the middle. Germline lookup yields CDR1 SGHRS and CDR2 YFSETQ. CDR3 size: 14 residues. The CDR3 DNA is TGCGCCAGCAGATCCTCGTCTAGCACAGATACGCAGTATTTT. Its translation is CASRSSSSTDTQYF.

The V gene is TRBV4-3, the J gene TRBJ1-2; no definite D call. V was cut by 0 bases and J by 2 bases, with 10 bases left in between. The germline gives CDR1 LGHNA, CDR2 YSLEER. The length of the CDR3 is 15 residues. The CDR3 DNA reads as TGCGCCAGCAGCCAAGATTGGCCGGGAAACTATGGCTACACCTTC. Encoded protein: CASSQDWPGNYGYTF.

About this clone: Other DNA sequences from this sample encode an identical CDR3 as well. V usage is TRBV30 and J usage is TRBJ2-6, with a tentative D call TRBD2 (5 bases). The V gene's germline CDR1 is GTSNPN and CDR2 SVGIG (reference sequence). Trimming shortened V by 1 base and J by 2 bases, and 6 bases separated the two germline ends. This CDR3 spans 14 amino acids. The CDR3 here is CAWSAGTGANVLTF. In DNA form, the CDR3 reads TGTGCCTGGAGTGCGGGGACTGGGGCCAACGTCCTGACTTTC. Full variable domain (outside the CDR3, taken from reference TRBV30 and TRBJ2-6): SQTIHQWPATLVQPVGSPLSLECTVEGTSNPNLYWYRQAAGRGLQLLFYSVGIGQISSEVPQNLSASRPQDRQFILSSKKLLLSDSGFYLCAWSAGTGANVLTFGAGSRLTVL.

V usage is TRBV6-1 and J usage is TRBJ1-2; D remains unclear. Germline V gene lookup returns CDR1 MNHNS and CDR2 SASEGT. The V end was cut by 2 bases, the J end by 4 bases, with 5 bases between. The CDR3 loop spans 12 amino acids. CDR3: CASSELGYGYTF. CDR3 nucleotides: TGTGCCAGCAGTGAACTAGGCTATGGCTACACCTTC.